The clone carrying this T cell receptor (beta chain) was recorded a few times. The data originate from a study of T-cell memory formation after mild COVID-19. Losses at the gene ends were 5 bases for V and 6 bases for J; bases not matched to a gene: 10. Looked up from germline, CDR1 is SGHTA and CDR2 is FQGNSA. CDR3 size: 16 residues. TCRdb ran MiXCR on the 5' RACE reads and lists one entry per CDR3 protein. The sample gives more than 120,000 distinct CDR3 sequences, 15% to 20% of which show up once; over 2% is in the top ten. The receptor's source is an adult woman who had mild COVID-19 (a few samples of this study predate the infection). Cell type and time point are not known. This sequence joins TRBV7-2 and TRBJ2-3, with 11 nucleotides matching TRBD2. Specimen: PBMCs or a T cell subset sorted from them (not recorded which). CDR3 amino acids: CASSQVSSGRTDTQYF. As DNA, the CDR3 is TGTGCCAGCAGCCAAGTGTCTAGCGGGAGGACGGATACGCAGTATTTT.